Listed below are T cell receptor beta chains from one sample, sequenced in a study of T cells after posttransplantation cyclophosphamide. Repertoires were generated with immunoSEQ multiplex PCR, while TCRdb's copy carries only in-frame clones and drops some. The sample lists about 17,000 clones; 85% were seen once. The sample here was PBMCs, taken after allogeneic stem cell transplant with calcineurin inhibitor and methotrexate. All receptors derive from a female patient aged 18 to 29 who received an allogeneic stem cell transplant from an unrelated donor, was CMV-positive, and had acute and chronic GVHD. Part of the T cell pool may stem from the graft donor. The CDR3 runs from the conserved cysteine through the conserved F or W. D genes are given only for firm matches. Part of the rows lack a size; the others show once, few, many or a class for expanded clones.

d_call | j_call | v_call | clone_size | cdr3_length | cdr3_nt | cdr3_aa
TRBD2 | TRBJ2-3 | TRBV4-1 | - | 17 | TGCGCCAGCAGCCAAGATAATTCAGCGGGAGTTGGAGATACGCAGTATTTT | CASSQDNSAGVGDTQYF
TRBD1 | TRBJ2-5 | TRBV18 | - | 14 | TGTGCCAGCTCACCTAAGACAGGGATCGAGACCCAGTACTTC | CASSPKTGIETQYF
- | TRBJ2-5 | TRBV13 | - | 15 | TGTGCCAGCAGCGGGTTGGGGGAGGAAAAAGAGACCCAGTACTTC | CASSGLGEEKETQYF
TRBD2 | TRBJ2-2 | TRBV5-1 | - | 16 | TGCGCCAGCAGCTTTACTAGCGGGTTGAACACCGGGGAGCTGTTTTTT | CASSFTSGLNTGELFF
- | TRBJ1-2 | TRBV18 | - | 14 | TGTGCCAGCTCACCGGAGGGGATTGCCTATGGCTACACCTTC | CASSPEGIAYGYTF
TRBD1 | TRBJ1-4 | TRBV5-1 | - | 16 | TGCGCCAGCAGCTTGTCGCAGGGGGCCACAAATGAAAAACTGTTTTTT | CASSLSQGATNEKLFF
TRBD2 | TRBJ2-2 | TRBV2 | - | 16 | TGTGCCAGCAGTGAGGCTAGCGGGAGCATCACCGGGGAGCTGTTTTTT | CASSEASGSITGELFF
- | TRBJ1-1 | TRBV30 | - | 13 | TGTGCCTGGATCCCCGGGGGAGCCACTGAAGCTTTCTTT | CAWIPGGATEAFF
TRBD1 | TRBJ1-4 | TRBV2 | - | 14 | TGTGCCAGCAGTCCGACAGGGGGCAATGAAAAACTGTTTTTT | CASSPTGGNEKLFF
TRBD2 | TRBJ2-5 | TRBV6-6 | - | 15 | TGTGCCAGCAGTTACCCCGGACTAGCGGAAGAGACCCAGTACTTC | CASSYPGLAEETQYF
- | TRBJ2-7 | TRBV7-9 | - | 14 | TGTGCCAGCAGCCACCGGGACACAACCTACGAGCAGTACTTC | CASSHRDTTYEQYF
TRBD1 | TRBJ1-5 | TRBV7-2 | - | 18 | TGTGCCAGCAGCTTAGAAGTCGGGGGACAGGGGAACAATCAGCCCCAGCATTTT | CASSLEVGGQGNNQPQHF
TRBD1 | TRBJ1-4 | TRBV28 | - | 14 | TGTGCCAGCAGTGAACAGGGGGCTAATGAAAAACTGTTTTTT | CASSEQGANEKLFF
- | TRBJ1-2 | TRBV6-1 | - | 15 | TGTGCCAGCAGTGCATATGGGATTGGAGGGTATGGCTACACCTTC | CASSAYGIGGYGYTF
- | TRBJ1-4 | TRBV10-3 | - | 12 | TGTGCCATCAGTGACATCAGGGAAAAACTGTTTTTT | CAISDIREKLFF
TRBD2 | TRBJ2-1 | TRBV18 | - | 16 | TGTGCCAGCTCACCGTCAGTAGCGGGAGTCGCCAATGAGCAGTTCTTC | CASSPSVAGVANEQFF
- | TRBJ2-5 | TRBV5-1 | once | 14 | TGCGCCAGCAGCACAGGACAGCATGGGGAGACCCAGTACTTC | CASSTGQHGETQYF
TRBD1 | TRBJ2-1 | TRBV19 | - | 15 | TGTGCCAGTAGTAGGCCCCGGACAGGAAACAATGAGCAGTTCTTC | CASSRPRTGNNEQFF
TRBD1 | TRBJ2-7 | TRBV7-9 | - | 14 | TGTGCCAGCAGCCAAGCGGGACAGGGAAACGAGCAGTACTTC | CASSQAGQGNEQYF
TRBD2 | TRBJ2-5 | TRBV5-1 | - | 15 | TGCGCCAGCAGCACCTTAGCGGGACGTCAAGAGACCCAGTACTTC | CASSTLAGRQETQYF
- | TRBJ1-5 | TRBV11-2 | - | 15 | TGTGCCAGCAGCCCCCTTGGAGGTAGCAATCAGCCCCAGCATTTT | CASSPLGGSNQPQHF
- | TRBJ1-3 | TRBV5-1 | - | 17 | TGCGCCAGCAGCTTGGGGGACACTAGTCTCTCTGGAAACACCATATATTTT | CASSLGDTSLSGNTIYF
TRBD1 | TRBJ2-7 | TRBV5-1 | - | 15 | TGCGCCAGCAGCTTGGCCACGGGACAGACGCCCGAGCAGTACTTC | CASSLATGQTPEQYF
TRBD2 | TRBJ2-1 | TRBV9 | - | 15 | TGTGCCAGCAGCGTGGAGACTAGCGGCTACAATGAGCAGTTCTTC | CASSVETSGYNEQFF
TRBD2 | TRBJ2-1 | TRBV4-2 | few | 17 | TGTGCCAGCAGCCCCGGGACTAGCGGGGACAACTACAATGAGCAGTTCTTC | CASSPGTSGDNYNEQFF
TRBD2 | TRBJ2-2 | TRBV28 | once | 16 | TGTGCCAGCAGTCCCTCGGGCAGACTAGCGGCCGGGGAGCTGTTTTTT | CASSPSGRLAAGELFF
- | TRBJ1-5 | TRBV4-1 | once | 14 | TGCGCCAGCAGCCAAGAGGACATGGGTCAGCCCCAGCATTTT | CASSQEDMGQPQHF
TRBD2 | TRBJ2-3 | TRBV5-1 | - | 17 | TGCGCCAGCAGCTTGATTCTAGCGGGAGGGCAGTCCAATACGCAGTATTTT | CASSLILAGGQSNTQYF
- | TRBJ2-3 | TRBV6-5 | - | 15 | TGTGCCAGCAGTTACTTTGCGGGGAGCACAGATACGCAGTATTTT | CASSYFAGSTDTQYF
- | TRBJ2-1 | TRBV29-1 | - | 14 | TGCAGCGTTGAAGGAACGAGCAGGCTGGATGAGCAGTTCTTC | CSVEGTSRLDEQFF
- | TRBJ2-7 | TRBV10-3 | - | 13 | TGTGCCATCAGCCACACAGGAAGCTACGAGCAGTGCTTC | CAISHTGSYEQCF
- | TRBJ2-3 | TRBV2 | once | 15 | TGTGCCAGCAGTGATACGGGAGTGGCGGCAGATACGCAGTATTTT | CASSDTGVAADTQYF
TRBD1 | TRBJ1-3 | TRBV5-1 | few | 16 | TGCGCCAGCAGCTCACGCGGACAGGGAACAGGAAACACCATATATTTT | CASSSRGQGTGNTIYF
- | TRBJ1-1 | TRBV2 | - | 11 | TGTGCCAGCCCGTCGGACACTGAAGCTTTCTTT | CASPSDTEAFF
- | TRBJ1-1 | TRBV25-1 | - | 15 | TGTGCCAGCAGTGAATCCGGGGGGCCGGGGGCTGAAGCTTTCTTT | CASSESGGPGAEAFF
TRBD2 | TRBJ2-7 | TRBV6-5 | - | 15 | TGTGCCAGCAGTTACCGATTAGCGGGGAAAGGCGAGCAGTACTTC | CASSYRLAGKGEQYF
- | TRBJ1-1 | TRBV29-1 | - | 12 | TGCAGCGGCCGGAGGGGGAACACTGAAGCTTTCTTT | CSGRRGNTEAFF
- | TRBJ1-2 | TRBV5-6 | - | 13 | TGTGCCAGCAGCTTCCCCAGCGATTATGGCTACACCTTC | CASSFPSDYGYTF
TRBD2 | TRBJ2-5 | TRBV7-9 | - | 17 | TGTGCCAGCAGCTCCCCCGAAGCGGGAGGGCCGGGGGAGACCCAGTACTTC | CASSSPEAGGPGETQYF
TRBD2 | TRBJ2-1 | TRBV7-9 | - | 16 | TGTGCCAGGCGGCGGGGAGGGAGAAAGGTCTACAATGAGCAGTTCTTC | CARRRGGRKVYNEQFF
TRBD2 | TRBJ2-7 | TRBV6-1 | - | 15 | TGTGCCAGTTCAAATGAGGCGGGAGGGTTCTCAGAGCAGTACTTC | CASSNEAGGFSEQYF
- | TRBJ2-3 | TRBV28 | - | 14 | TGTGCCAGCAGTTTTTCCTTACAGGCAGATACGCAGTATTTT | CASSFSLQADTQYF
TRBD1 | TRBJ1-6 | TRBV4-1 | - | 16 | TGCGCCAGCATGAACCGGGACAGGGGGATCAATTCACCCCTCCACTTT | CASMNRDRGINSPLHF
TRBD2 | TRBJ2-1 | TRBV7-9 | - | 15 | TGTGCCAGCAGCGATAGCGGGAGCTCCTACAATGAGCAGTTCTTC | CASSDSGSSYNEQFF
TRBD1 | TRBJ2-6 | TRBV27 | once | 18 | TGTGCCAGCAGCCTCCTCAGGGAGACAGGGCCTGGGGCCAACGTCCTGACTTTC | CASSLLRETGPGANVLTF
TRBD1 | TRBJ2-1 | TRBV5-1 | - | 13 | TGCGCCAGCAGCTTGGGGTTAGGGGGCCAGCAGTTCTTC | CASSLGLGGQQFF
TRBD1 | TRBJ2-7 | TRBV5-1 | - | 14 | TGCGCCAGCAGCCTGACAGGGAGAACCTACGAGCAGTACTTC | CASSLTGRTYEQYF
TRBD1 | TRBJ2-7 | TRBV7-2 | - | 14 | TGTGCCAGCAGCCCCGGGCAGGGGGCCGACGAGCAGTACTTC | CASSPGQGADEQYF
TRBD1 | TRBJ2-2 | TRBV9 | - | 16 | TGTGCCAGCAGCACCCAGACAGGGGGCGGCACCGGGGAGCTGCTTTTT | CASSTQTGGGTGELLF
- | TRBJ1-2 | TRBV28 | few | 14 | TGTGCCAGCAGTAGCAGGGGACCTTACTATGGCTACACCTTC | CASSSRGPYYGYTF
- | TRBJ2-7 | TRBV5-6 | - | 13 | TGTGCCAGCAGCTTCCGAGAGTCCTACGAGCAGTACTTC | CASSFRESYEQYF
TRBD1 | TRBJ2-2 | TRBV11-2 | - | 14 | TGTGCCAGCACCAGGGACAGGTGGAACGGGGAGCTGTTTTTT | CASTRDRWNGELFF
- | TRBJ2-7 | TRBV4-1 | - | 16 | TGCGCCAGCAGCCAAGAAATGGGGGGAAGCCTCTACGAGCAGTACTTC | CASSQEMGGSLYEQYF
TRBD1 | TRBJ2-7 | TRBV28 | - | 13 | TGTGCCAGCAGAAGGGGACAGGGCTATGGGCAGTACTTC | CASRRGQGYGQYF
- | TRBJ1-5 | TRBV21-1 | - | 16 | TGTGCCAGCAGCAAAGGGGACAGGGCTAGCAATCAGCCCCAGCATTTT | CASSKGDRASNQPQHF